Listed below are T cell receptor beta chains from one sample, sequenced in a study of T cell responses to AZD1222 COVID-19 vaccine. Repertoires were generated with immunoSEQ multiplex PCR, while TCRdb's copy carries only in-frame clones and drops some. The repertoire consists of about 140,000 clones, with 75% to 95% occurring once and the leading ten covering 2.8%. Sequences were derived from peripheral blood, sampled on day 0 of AZD1222 vaccination. Receptor source: an adult in good health. The CDR3 runs from the conserved cysteine through the conserved F or W. A D gene is named only where the DNA matches it firmly. Clone size appears in some rows only: once, few, many, or a class for an expanded clone.

19 TRBJ2-2 few TRBV19 TRBD1 CASSPGQGLGLRNTGELFF TGTGCCAGTAGTCCGGGACAGGGCCTCGGTTTGCGTAATACCGGGGAGCTGTTTTTT
14 TRBJ2-7 - TRBV30 TRBD2 CAWKAEAGGYEQYF TGTGCCTGGAAAGCTGAAGCGGGAGGCTACGAGCAGTACTTC
17 TRBJ1-1 - TRBV27 TRBD1 CASSPNNPGTGASRTFF TGTGCCAGCAGCCCAAATAACCCCGGTACAGGGGCCTCGAGAACTTTCTTT
16 TRBJ1-6 - TRBV28 - CASTTGPKIFSSPLHF TGTGCCAGCACGACGGGACCGAAAATTTTTAGTTCACCCCTCCACTTT
14 TRBJ1-1 - TRBV6-5 - CASSSGGANTEAFF TGTGCCAGCAGTTCTGGGGGCGCCAACACTGAAGCTTTCTTT
14 TRBJ1-4 - TRBV28 - CASTPGATNEKLFF TGTGCCAGCACCCCTGGTGCAACTAATGAAAAACTGTTTTTT
15 TRBJ1-6 - TRBV5-1 TRBD1 CASSSQGAPNSPLHF TGCGCCAGCAGCTCACAGGGGGCGCCCAATTCACCCCTCCACTTT
13 TRBJ1-1 - TRBV28 TRBD1 CASRPQGGTEAFF TGTGCCAGCAGACCCCAGGGGGGAACTGAAGCTTTCTTT
17 TRBJ1-5 few TRBV13 TRBD1 CASSLKGETGGVQPQHF TGTGCCAGCAGCTTAAAGGGTGAGACAGGGGGCGTTCAGCCCCAGCATTTT
15 TRBJ2-2 - TRBV7-7 - CASSLALGNTGELFF TGTGCCAGCAGCTTAGCGCTGGGGAACACCGGGGAGCTGTTTTTT
13 TRBJ1-1 - TRBV5-1 - CASSSDRHTEAFF TGCGCCAGCAGCTCGGACAGACACACTGAAGCTTTCTTT
13 TRBJ1-2 - TRBV7-9 - CASSRILTEGYTF TGTGCCAGCAGCCGAATATTGACGGAGGGCTACACCTTC
13 TRBJ1-1 - TRBV2 - CASNEEGASEAFF TGTGCCAGCAACGAGGAAGGTGCGTCTGAAGCTTTCTTT
14 TRBJ1-1 medium-sized TRBV6-4 - CASSASSGAGEAFF TGTGCCAGCAGTGCCTCGAGCGGGGCCGGGGAGGCTTTCTTT
15 TRBJ2-7 - TRBV2 - CASREAGFLVAGQYF TGTGCCAGCCGGGAAGCTGGGTTCCTGGTGGCTGGGCAGTACTTC
15 TRBJ2-1 - TRBV11-2 - CASSLDQSSYNEQFF TGTGCCAGCAGCTTAGACCAGAGCTCCTACAATGAGCAGTTCTTC
14 TRBJ2-7 - TRBV7-9 TRBD1 CASSFLSGGNEQYF TGTGCCAGCAGCTTCCTCTCAGGGGGCAACGAGCAGTACTTC
15 TRBJ2-1 - TRBV5-1 TRBD1 CASSFSGTGVNEQFF TGCGCCAGCAGCTTTTCCGGGACAGGGGTCAATGAGCAGTTCTTC
15 TRBJ1-2 - TRBV6-5 - CASSTRTALLDGYTF TGTGCCAGCAGTACCCGGACAGCTCTCCTGGATGGCTACACCTTC
14 TRBJ1-5 - TRBV28 - CASSPPWPGQPQHF TGTGCCAGCAGTCCTCCCTGGCCGGGTCAGCCCCAGCATTTT
14 TRBJ1-6 - TRBV2 - CASDSSSYNSPLHF TGTGCCAGCGACAGTAGCTCCTATAATTCACCCCTCCACTTT
15 TRBJ1-1 - TRBV10-3 TRBD1 CAISENRGQSTEAFF TGTGCCATCAGTGAAAACAGGGGGCAGAGCACTGAAGCTTTCTTT
14 TRBJ2-1 - TRBV6-2/TRBV6-3 TRBD1 CASSPTGPHNEQFF TGTGCCAGCAGTCCGACAGGGCCCCACAATGAGCAGTTCTTC
13 TRBJ1-2 - TRBV15 - CATSRPGPAFYTF TGTGCCACCAGCAGACCGGGACCGGCTTTCTACACCTTC
17 TRBJ2-2 - TRBV4-2 TRBD1 CASSQDPGGDFGGELFF TGTGCCAGCAGCCAAGATCCAGGGGGCGATTTTGGTGGGGAGCTGTTTTTT
14 TRBJ1-2 once TRBV3-1/TRBV3-2 - CASSQFDRGYGYTF TGTGCCAGCAGCCAATTCGACCGGGGTTATGGCTACACCTTC
14 TRBJ2-5 - TRBV6-1 - CASSLIPPGETQYF TGTGCCAGCAGCTTAATTCCTCCAGGAGAGACCCAGTACTTC
16 TRBJ2-1 once TRBV5-4 TRBD2 CASSFPRVAGANEQFF TGTGCCAGCAGCTTCCCCCGGGTAGCGGGAGCCAATGAGCAGTTCTTC